The rows below give T cell receptor beta chains drawn from one sample of a study of T cell responses to AZD1222 COVID-19 vaccine. The protocol was immunoSEQ multiplex PCR, while the TCRdb copy is restricted to in-frame clones and leaves out a portion. The sample consists of 75,000 to 100,000 clones, roughly nine tenths of them appearing once. This specimen consisted of peripheral blood, obtained on day 0 of AZD1222 vaccination. These receptors all come from an adult in good health. The CDR3 runs from the conserved cysteine through the conserved F or W. The D gene is left open where the match is weak. Clone size is not always given. Where it is, it says once, few, many or a class for expanded clones.

>TRBD1|TRBV5-1|TRBJ2-7|-
TGCGCCAGCAGCCTAACCGGGACAGGGATCTACGAGCAGTACTTC
CASSLTGTGIYEQYF
>TRBD2|TRBV5-1|TRBJ2-7|-
TGCGCCAGCAGCTTTTGGACTAGCGGGAGACTCGGCTCCTACGAGCAGTACTTC
CASSFWTSGRLGSYEQYF
>-|TRBV28|TRBJ2-1|-
TGTGCCAGCAGTTATTTTAGTGAGCAGTTCTTC
CASSYFSEQFF
>TRBD1|TRBV5-1|TRBJ2-3|-
TGCGCCAGCAGCTCCGGGACAGGGGTCACAGATACGCAGTATTTT
CASSSGTGVTDTQYF
>-|TRBV20-1|TRBJ1-5|-
TGCAGTGCTAGTCCCGAGGGGGATAGCAATCAGCCCCAGCATTTT
CSASPEGDSNQPQHF
>TRBD1|TRBV11-2|TRBJ1-2|-
TGTGCCAGCAGCTTAGGCCGGACAGGGAGCTATGGCTACACCTTC
CASSLGRTGSYGYTF
>-|TRBV27|TRBJ1-1|few
TGTGCCAGCAGTTATCGTGGTTTGATCAGACAGGCAAGGTATACTGAAGCTTTCTTT
CASSYRGLIRQARYTEAFF
>-|TRBV5-1|TRBJ2-3|-
TGCGCCAGCAGCTTGGGGGGGTTTGTAGATACGCAGTATTTT
CASSLGGFVDTQYF
>-|TRBV27|TRBJ1-6|-
TGTGCCAGCAGAACCGGAGGCTCCTATAATTCACCCCTCCACTTT
CASRTGGSYNSPLHF
>TRBD1|TRBV28|TRBJ2-7|-
TGTGCCAGCAGTTCCTTGGACAGGTTTATGCGGCAGTACTTC
CASSSLDRFMRQYF
>-|TRBV7-2|TRBJ2-7|-
TGTGCCAGCAGCTCCCCCAACAATGTCGAGCAGTACTTC
CASSSPNNVEQYF
>TRBD1|TRBV5-1|TRBJ1-2|-
TGCGCCAGCAGCTTGATAGACAGGGCGGTCTATGGCTACACCTTC
CASSLIDRAVYGYTF
>-|TRBV5-1|TRBJ2-7|-
TGCGCCAGCAGCCCCCTCGACAGGGCCAAGGGGGGCGAGCAGTACTTC
CASSPLDRAKGGEQYF
>-|TRBV19|TRBJ1-2|-
TGTGCCAGTAGTCGAGGGTTGGACTATGGCTACACCTTC
CASSRGLDYGYTF
>-|TRBV15|TRBJ2-2|once
TGTGCCACCAGCGGAGGGGTCGGGAACACCGGGGAGCTGTTTTTT
CATSGGVGNTGELFF
>-|TRBV7-2|TRBJ1-5|-
TGTGCCAGCGGCCCTTGGGATCAGCCCCAGCATTTT
CASGPWDQPQHF
>-|TRBV27|TRBJ1-2|-
TGTGCCAGCAGTCCACTTCCCCCGGGGAACTATGGCTACACCTTC
CASSPLPPGNYGYTF
>-|TRBV2|TRBJ2-3|-
TGTGCCAGCAGTGACGCGAGAAGGGTTAGCACAGATACGCGGTATTTT
CASSDARRVSTDTRYF
>-|TRBV25-1|TRBJ1-2|-
TGTGCCAGCCGAGGGGACGGTATCTCTAACTATGGCTACACCTTC
CASRGDGISNYGYTF
>-|TRBV3-1/TRBV3-2|TRBJ1-3|-
TGTGCCAGCAGCCAACCCTCTGGAAACACCATATATTTT
CASSQPSGNTIYF
>TRBD2|TRBV5-1|TRBJ2-5|-
TGCGCCAGCAGTGGCGGGAGGGCTGAGACCCAGTACTTC
CASSGGRAETQYF
>-|TRBV7-2|TRBJ2-3|few
TGTGCCAGCAGCTTACTACAGGGAACAGATACGCAGTATTTT
CASSLLQGTDTQYF
>-|TRBV30|TRBJ2-5|-
TGTGCCTGGAGTGTAGTAGGCCACCAAGAGACCCAGTACTTC
CAWSVVGHQETQYF
>TRBD2|TRBV19|TRBJ2-1|once
TGTGCCAGTAGTCCTTTACCGAGCGGGGGGGTATACAATGAGCAGTTCTTC
CASSPLPSGGVYNEQFF
>TRBD1|TRBV28|TRBJ1-4|-
TGTGCCAGCAGTCCCGCCGGAGGGGGCTATGGAATAAATGAAAAACTGTTTTTT
CASSPAGGGYGINEKLFF
>-|TRBV27|TRBJ1-2|once
TGTGCCAGCTCCCTCGCGCGGGCCTCAACCTACACCTTC
CASSLARASTYTF
>TRBD1|TRBV5-1|TRBJ1-1|-
TGCGCCAGCAGCTTGTGGGGGACAGGAATGAACACTGAAGCTTTCTTT
CASSLWGTGMNTEAFF
>TRBD2|TRBV7-2|TRBJ2-1|-
TGTGCCAGCAGGACTAGCGGGAGCTCCTACAATGAGCAGTTCTTC
CASRTSGSSYNEQFF
>-|TRBV5-4|TRBJ1-6|-
TGTGCCAGCAGCTGGGGAACAGAGGGAAGGCTCCACTTT
CASSWGTEGRLHF
>TRBD1|TRBV7-9|TRBJ1-3|-
TGTGCCAGCAGCTTAGCGGGGGACAGGGGACCTGGAAACACCATATATTTT
CASSLAGDRGPGNTIYF
>-|TRBV13|TRBJ1-3|-
TGTGCCAGCAGCAAGACGGTAGGAAACACCATATATTTT
CASSKTVGNTIYF
>TRBD1|TRBV28|TRBJ2-1|-
TGTGCCAGCAGTACTCCGCGACAGGGCAATGAGCAGTTCTTC
CASSTPRQGNEQFF
>TRBD2|TRBV2|TRBJ2-2|-
TGTGCCAGCAGTGACCCTACTAGCGGGCCGAACACCGGGGAGCTGTTTTTT
CASSDPTSGPNTGELFF
>-|TRBV18|TRBJ2-1|-
TGTGCCAGCTCAAAACGAGACTACAATGAGCAGTTCTTC
CASSKRDYNEQFF
>-|TRBV19|TRBJ2-6|-
TGTGCCAGTAGCACAAGAACTGGGGCCAACGTCCTGACTTTC
CASSTRTGANVLTF
>TRBD2|TRBV6-1|TRBJ2-5|-
TGTGCCAGCAGTGAACTAGCGGGGGGGCAAGAGACCCAGTACTTC
CASSELAGGQETQYF
>-|TRBV5-4|TRBJ1-2|-
TGTGCCAGCAGCCCGGTCGGGGAGCGGTACTATGGCTACACCTTC
CASSPVGERYYGYTF
>TRBD1|TRBV4-1|TRBJ2-2|few
TGCGCCAGCAGCCAGGGACAGACCACCGGGGAGCTGTTTTTT
CASSQGQTTGELFF